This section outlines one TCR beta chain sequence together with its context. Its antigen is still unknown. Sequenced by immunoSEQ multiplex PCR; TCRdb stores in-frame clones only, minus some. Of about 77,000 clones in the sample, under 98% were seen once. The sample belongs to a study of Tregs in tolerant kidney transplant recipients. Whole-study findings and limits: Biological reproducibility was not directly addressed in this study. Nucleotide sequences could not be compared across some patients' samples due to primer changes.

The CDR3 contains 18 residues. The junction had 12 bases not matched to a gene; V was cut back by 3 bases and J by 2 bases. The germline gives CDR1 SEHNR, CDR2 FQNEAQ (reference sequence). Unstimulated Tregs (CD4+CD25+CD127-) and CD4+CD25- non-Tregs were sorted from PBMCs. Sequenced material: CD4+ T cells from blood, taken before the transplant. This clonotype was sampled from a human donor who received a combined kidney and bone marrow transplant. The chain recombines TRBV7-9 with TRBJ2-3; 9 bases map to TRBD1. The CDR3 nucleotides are TGTGCCAGCAGCTTGGGAAGTTCCTGGACAGGGGCCACAGATACGCAGTATTTT. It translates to CASSLGSSWTGATDTQYF.